What follows are 9 T cell receptor beta chains derived from one specimen sequenced in a study of T cell responses to AZD1222 COVID-19 vaccine. Sequencing used immunoSEQ multiplex PCR; TCRdb keeps in-frame clones, though not all of them. Of around 150,000 clones in the sample, around 93% were seen once. The source material was peripheral blood, sampled on day 0 of AZD1222 vaccination. The source is an adult in good health.

The chain recombines TRBV11-2 with TRBJ1-4; TRBD1 agrees at 7 bases. Looked up from germline, CDR1 is SGHAT and CDR2 is FQNNGV. The V segment lost 1 base and the J segment 5 bases; nucleotides outside the gene matches: 1. This CDR3 has 14 residues. The CDR3: CASSLGRGNEKLFF. The CDR3 bases are TGTGCCAGCAGCTTAGGCAGGGGGAATGAAAAACTGTTTTTT.

The gene calls are TRBV5-6 and TRBJ2-7, with TRBD2 identical over 11 bases. The CDR3 is 16 residues long. Germline assignment: CDR1 SGHDT and CDR2 YYEEEE. Trimming cost V 0 bases and J 6 bases; bases outside gene matches: 8. CDR3 protein: CASSLEPSGRRGEQYF. The CDR3 DNA is TGTGCCAGCAGCTTGGAGCCTAGCGGGAGGAGAGGCGAGCAGTACTTC.

CDR3 in DNA: TGTGCCAGCTCAACCGGAGTGACAGGATCAGGAAACACCATATATTTT. It specifies CASSTGVTGSGNTIYF. The chain uses TRBV18 and TRBJ1-3; D perhaps matches TRBD1 (6 bases). The V end was cut by 5 bases, the J end by 4 bases, with 18 bases between. CDR3 length: 16 residues. Germline-derived CDR1 and CDR2 are KGHSH and LQKENI.

The chain carries TRBV19 and TRBJ2-2; D possibly corresponds to TRBD1 (6 bases). V was clipped by 6 bases and J by 5 bases, with 16 bases between them. Germline assignment: CDR1 LNHDA and CDR2 SQIVND (reference sequence). The CDR3 length is 15 residues. CDR3 bases: TGTGCCAGTAGACCTGGACAGCCGAGTACCGGGGAGCTGTTTTTT. The encoded protein is CASRPGQPSTGELFF.

The V gene is TRBV3-1 (or the pseudogene TRBV3-2), the J gene TRBJ2-2; D tentatively reads TRBD1 or TRBD2 (5 bases each). The ends were cut back, 3 bases at V and 7 bases at J, with 9 bases in the middle. In germline, CDR1 is LGHDT, CDR2 YNNKEL (reference sequence). The CDR3 totals 13 residues. The CDR3 coding sequence is TGTGCCAGCAGCCATGAGGGGCGCGGGGAGCTGTTTTTT. Translating it yields CASSHEGRGELFF.

This chain connects TRBV18 to TRBJ2-2, with D maybe TRBD1 (5 bases). The CDR3 has 18 residues. The V end was cut by 1 base, the J end by 2 bases, with 17 bases between. Germline V lookup: CDR1 KGHSH, CDR2 LQKENI. The chain's CDR3 is CASSPRKSEGENTGELFF. DNA for the CDR3: TGTGCCAGCTCACCACGAAAATCGGAAGGGGAAAACACCGGGGAGCTGTTTTTT. Filled out from reference TRBV18 and TRBJ2-2, the complete variable domain reads NAGVMQNPRHLVRRRGQEARLRCSPMKGHSHVYWYRQLPEEGLKFMVYLQKENIIDESGMPKERFSAEFPKEGPSILRIQQVVRGDSAAYFCASSPRKSEGENTGELFFGEGSRLTVL.

This chain links TRBV4-1 with TRBJ1-2; TRBD1 might be the D (6 bases). The CDR3 runs 15 residues. Trimming shortened V by 1 base and J by 1 base, and 10 bases separated the two germline ends. Germline V lookup: CDR1 MGHRA, CDR2 YSYEKL. This CDR3 is CASSQGTDFNYGYTF. CDR3 sequence (DNA): TGCGCCAGCAGCCAAGGGACAGACTTTAACTATGGCTACACCTTC.

The rearrangement links TRBV20-1 to TRBJ1-2; the D is unclear. The CDR3 is 9 residues long. Germline V gives CDR1 DFQATT, CDR2 SNEGSKA (reference sequence). The CDR3 DNA follows: TGCAGAGCTGGGTACACCTACACCTTC. This encodes CRAGYTYTF.

The chain couples TRBV5-1 to TRBJ2-3, with D perhaps TRBD2 (5 bases). Per the germline V gene, CDR1 is SGHRS and CDR2 is YFSETQ. V lost 5 bases and J 6 bases, leaving 22 bases between the germline ends. The CDR3 extends over 16 amino acids. The CDR3 nucleotides are TGCGCCAGCAGTTCAACTTTCGATCCCCGAGGGGATACGCAGTATTTT. This sequence encodes CASSSTFDPRGDTQYF.